This T cell receptor (beta chain) was captured by sequencing in a study of T cell responses to AZD1222 COVID-19 vaccine. With respect to this clone: The antigen is unknown.

Assay: immunoSEQ multiplex PCR; the TCRdb copy retains only in-frame clones and omits some. This sample carries fewer than 85,000 clones, about 90% of them seen once, and the ten largest clones take 1% to 1.5%. Overall study findings and caveats: Among spike-specific TCRs, nearly half reportedly target unmutated variant regions. Females made up more of the donors, who were largely white British, and clonal diversity may have come out too low. Increases in Spike-specific TCR breadth and depth were seen after two AZD1222 doses. Among AZD1222 vaccinees, only six or seven were seropositive at baseline.

This TCR was sampled from an adult who received the AZD1222 COVID-19 vaccine. Sequenced here: peripheral blood, sampled 28 days after the second AZD1222 dose.

The CDR3 nucleotides read TGTGCCAGCAGCTTAGTCAATGAGCAGTTCTTC. This gives the protein CASSLVNEQFF. The chain has TRBV7-2 and TRBJ2-1; D is undetermined. The CDR3 has 11 amino acids. Germline assignment: CDR1 SGHTA and CDR2 FQGNSA. Trimming removed 1 base from V and 6 bases from J, with 1 base in between.